Listed here is a single T cell receptor (beta chain). Antigen unknown. These data originate in a study of CD8 T cells in ankylosing spondylitis. Study-level points and caveats: Disease-associated clones were reportedly significantly overrepresented in matched ankylosing spondylitis synovial fluid. Ankylosing spondylitis blood seemed to carry a telltale TCR beta motif made of several highly homologous variants.

Library preparation for TCR beta used quantitative 5'-RACE with molecular barcodes. TCRdb itself ran the 5' RACE reads through MiXCR, one entry per CDR3 protein. This table has about 840,000 distinct CDR3 sequences, roughly 10% appearing once. CDR1 is MNHEY and CDR2 is SVGEGT in the germline V gene. Trimming removed 2 bases at V and 0 bases at J, with 11 bases between. The CDR3 sequence is 15 residues long. Sequences were obtained from blood, either unsorted or a sorted T cell fraction (not recorded which). V usage is TRBV6-2 or TRBV6-3 and J usage is TRBJ2-7, with D possibly matching TRBD2 (6 bases). The sequence was obtained from a male donor with ankylosing spondylitis. The CDR3 DNA follows: TGTGCCAGCAGTTACGGGACTCGGAGCTCCTACGAGCAGTACTTC. It yields the protein CASSYGTRSSYEQYF.